Sequencing of this TCR beta chain was carried out in a study of OX40 agonist ivuxolimab in advanced cancers. With regard to the full study: Ivuxolimab, which targeted the costimulatory receptor OX40 (CD134), was an agonistic, fully human IgG2 monoclonal antibody. The point of sequencing TCRbeta in the periphery was to test whether ivuxolimab changed TCR sequence diversity and drove clonal T-cell expansion. Partial responses occurred in three dose-escalation patients, of whom one had hepatocellular carcinoma and two had cutaneous melanoma. Prior anti-PD-1, anti-PD-L1 or anti-CTLA-4 therapy was permitted, and checkpoint inhibitors had been received by about 37% of dose-escalation patients. A male proportion of roughly 85% and a mean age of 60 years, ranging from 23 to 79, were recorded for the dose-escalation cohort. Of the roughly 50 dose-escalation patients, hepatocellular carcinoma was present in around 20, melanoma in approximately 15, renal cell carcinoma in 9 and head and neck cancer in 9. Intravenous ivuxolimab was administered to patients every 2 weeks at six dose levels: 0.01, 0.1, 0.3, 1.5, 3 and 10 mg/kg. The paper reports the monotherapy dose-escalation portion (N ≈ 50 patients) of the phase I ivuxolimab trial.

To sequence the TCRbeta CDR3 region, genomic DNA was isolated from the sorted cells. TCRbeta CDR3 regions were sequenced using the immunoSEQ Assay. TCRdb retrieved this table from immuneACCESS and kept in-frame rearrangements only. Not all clones are present; in checked studies, unresolved V genes account for under half, and no reason is known for the remainder. The sample table records roughly 77,000 clones; approximately 85% of these occur just once. The ten largest clones add up to 2% to 2.5% of the sample. Measured from the cysteine to the phenylalanine, the CDR3 is 13 residues long. Only the CDR3 portion is preserved as DNA: 39 bases, with reading frame beginning at the first base. Trimming at the junction amounts to 4 bases on V and 0 bases on J, and the germline ends lie 7 bases apart. The germline V gene yields SQVTM for CDR1 and ANQGSEA for CDR2. The research as a whole found: On average, CD8+ T cells showed more expanded clones than CD4+ T cells after ivuxolimab. Which antigens the clonally expanded peripheral T cells were specific for was not determined. In partial responders in the 0.1-3.0 mg/kg groups, normalized peripheral clonal expansion was found to be among the lowest, especially among CD8+ T cells. Low levels of normalized T-cell clonal expansion were also seen in some patients who did not respond. Clonal expansion of both CD4+ and CD8+ blood T cells was observed from baseline to week 6 at doses 0.1 to 3.0 mg/kg.

About this clone: What antigen it recognizes has not been identified. Qualities for individual bases were not recorded, and no much larger clone is one base off.

The trial excluded patients who had a history of autoimmune disease or were on systemic immunosuppression. Peripheral blood for TCR sequencing was drawn from every dose cohort at baseline, at cycle 4 day 1 and at cycle 7 day 1. Samples were obtained from an open-label, multicenter, first-in-human phase I dose-escalation trial of ivuxolimab. Adults with locally advanced or metastatic melanoma, renal cell carcinoma, hepatocellular carcinoma or head and neck squamous cell carcinoma were enrolled in the trial. Before TCR sequencing, CD4+ and CD8+ T cells were separately sorted from peripheral blood. The sequenced sample was CD4+ or CD8+ T cells sorted from blood, obtained in a trial of the OX40 agonist ivuxolimab. The V and J segments used are TRBV29-1 and TRBJ1-5, with the D gene call left open. The TCR originated in an adult with an advanced solid tumor such as melanoma, head and neck, liver or kidney cancer. This receptor carries the CDR3 CSVGGSSNQPQHF. Read as DNA, the sequence is TGCAGCGTTGGAGGATCTAGCAATCAGCCCCAGCATTTT. Supplemented by the reference TRBV29-1 and TRBJ1-5 proteins around the CDR3, the complete variable domain is SAVISQKPSRDICQRGTSLTIQCQVDSQVTMMFWYRQQPGQSLTLIATANQGSEATYESGFVIDKFPISRPNLTFSTLTVSNMSPEDSSIYLCSVGGSSNQPQHFGDGTRLSIL.